These T cell receptor beta chains were read from a single sample in a study of control samples from healthy donors and cancer patients. Sequenced by immunoSEQ multiplex PCR; TCRdb stores in-frame clones only, minus some. The sample holds some 120,000 clones, more than 70% seen once. The sequenced material came from blood. The source is a middle-aged man in good health. The CDR3 runs from the conserved cysteine through the conserved F or W. The D gene is left open where the match is weak. Where a row states a size, it is once, few, many or the class of an expanded clone; other rows omit it.

TRBD2	-	TRBV6-5	TRBJ2-3	CASSFSRGVADTQYF	TGTGCCAGCAGTTTCTCGCGGGGGGTGGCAGATACGCAGTATTTT
TRBD1	few	TRBV29-1	TRBJ2-7	CSVGTGEGEQYF	TGCAGCGTCGGGACAGGGGAGGGTGAGCAGTACTTC
-	-	TRBV9	TRBJ2-7	CASSVAGTYEQYF	TGTGCCAGCAGCGTAGCAGGGACCTACGAGCAGTACTTC
TRBD1	-	TRBV4-3	TRBJ2-7	CASSQEGTGAYEQYF	TGCGCCAGCAGCCAAGAGGGGACAGGGGCGTACGAGCAGTACTTC
-	-	TRBV5-4	TRBJ2-7	CASSLDRASYEQYF	TGTGCCAGCAGCTTGGACAGGGCATCCTACGAGCAGTACTTC
-	-	TRBV7-9	TRBJ1-5	CAGSSRRRGKNQPQHF	TGTGCCGGCAGCTCCAGGCGACGGGGAAAGAATCAGCCCCAGCATTTT
TRBD2	-	TRBV5-1	TRBJ2-1	CASSLGTSGYNEQFF	TGCGCCAGCTCCCTGGGAACTAGCGGATACAATGAGCAGTTCTTC
-	-	TRBV5-6	TRBJ2-3	CASSSQGTDTQYF	TGTGCCAGCAGCTCTCAGGGGACAGATACGCAGTATTTT
TRBD1	few	TRBV5-6	TRBJ2-1	CASSSGTGWGNEQFF	TGTGCCAGCAGCTCTGGGACAGGGTGGGGAAATGAGCAGTTCTTC
-	-	TRBV6-2/TRBV6-3	TRBJ1-3	CASSYFGPLSGNTIYF	TGTGCCAGCAGTTACTTCGGACCGCTCTCTGGAAACACCATATATTTT
TRBD1	-	TRBV6-5	TRBJ1-4	CASRRQGSNEKLFF	TGTGCCAGCAGGCGACAGGGATCCAATGAAAAACTGTTTTTT
TRBD1	once	TRBV7-2	TRBJ2-1	CASSATGGRPYNEQFF	TGTGCCAGCAGCGCGACAGGGGGCCGGCCCTACAATGAGCAGTTCTTC
-	-	TRBV20-1	TRBJ1-3	CSASVGVLSGNTIYF	TGCAGTGCTAGTGTCGGAGTCCTCTCTGGAAACACCATATATTTT
-	-	TRBV15	TRBJ2-3	CATSRDFGGRTDTQYF	TGTGCCACCAGCAGAGATTTTGGGGGCCGCACAGATACGCAGTATTTT
-	-	TRBV6-2/TRBV6-3	TRBJ1-4	CASSDPRATNEKLFF	TGTGCCAGCAGTGACCCGAGGGCAACTAATGAAAAACTGTTTTTT
TRBD2	-	TRBV24-1	TRBJ2-2	CATSSGTSGGAVTGELFF	TGTGCCACCAGCTCCGGGACTAGCGGGGGGGCTGTCACCGGGGAGCTGTTTTTT
TRBD1	-	TRBV14	TRBJ2-7	CASSQAGYRGHSYEQYF	TGTGCCAGCAGCCAAGCTGGTTATAGGGGGCACTCCTACGAGCAGTACTTC
-	-	TRBV10-3	TRBJ2-7	CAITGTSSYEQYF	TGTGCCATCACTGGGACATCCTCCTACGAGCAGTACTTC
TRBD1	-	TRBV7-2	TRBJ1-3	CASSPFGQAISGNTIYF	TGTGCCAGCAGCCCGTTCGGACAGGCAATCTCTGGAAACACCATATATTTT
TRBD2	-	TRBV4-1	TRBJ2-7	CASSQDLIGGGSRGEQYF	TGCGCCAGCAGCCAAGATCTGATCGGGGGGGGTAGCCGGGGCGAGCAGTACTTC
TRBD1	-	TRBV19	TRBJ2-6	CASSRSPGTGISGANVLTF	TGTGCCAGTAGTAGGTCGCCCGGGACAGGGATCTCTGGGGCCAACGTCCTGACTTTC
TRBD1	-	TRBV30	TRBJ1-2	CAWSRPGGWNYGYTF	TGTGCCTGGAGTAGGCCAGGGGGCTGGAACTATGGCTACACCTTC
-	few	TRBV9	TRBJ1-5	CASSVGAGSQPQHF	TGTGCCAGCAGCGTAGGGGCAGGGAGTCAGCCCCAGCATTTT
TRBD1	-	TRBV18	TRBJ1-3	CASSPLRTGPTSRSSGNTIYF	TGTGCCAGCTCACCACTCAGGACAGGCCCTACCTCTCGGAGCTCTGGAAACACCATATATTTT
-	few	TRBV7-9	TRBJ1-4	CASSPDGGSNEKLFF	TGTGCCAGCAGCCCCGACGGCGGATCAAATGAAAAACTGTTTTTT